The rows below give T cell receptor beta chains drawn from one sample of a study of response to subunit inactivated influenza vaccine. TCRdb processed the RT-PCR reads anew with MiXCR; each CDR3 protein has one entry. Of about 570,000 distinct CDR3 sequences detected, around 11% appear once; the ten largest clones hold more than 9.5%. The same specimen was also included in a second study, on T cells expressing NK-cell markers.

This material consisted of PBMCs from blood, taken on the day of vaccination. These receptors all stem from a man aged 45-65 years who received an inactivated influenza vaccine. The CDR3 runs from the conserved cysteine through the conserved F or W. A D gene is named only where the DNA matches it firmly. The size of a clone is reported for some rows only, either as once, few or many, or as a class for expanded clones.

>TRBV20-1|-|few|TRBJ2-2
TGCAGTGCTAGAGATTTTAGGGCCTACGGGGAGCTGTTTTTT
CSARDFRAYGELFF
>TRBV7-6|-|few|TRBJ1-3
TGTGCCAGCAGTTCGCTACGGCAGGGAAACACCATATATTTT
CASSSLRQGNTIYF
>TRBV12-3/TRBV12-4|-|many|TRBJ2-3
TGTGCCAGCAGTTTAGAGGTGGGGGGGCGCGGAGATACGCAGTATTTT
CASSLEVGGRGDTQYF
>TRBV24-1|TRBD1|few|TRBJ2-7
TGTGCCACCAGTGATCCGGGACAGCGGTATGCCGAGCAGTACTTC
CATSDPGQRYAEQYF
>TRBV28|-|-|TRBJ1-1
TGTGCCAGCCCTCTAACGGGGAACACTGAAGCTTTCTTT
CASPLTGNTEAFF
>TRBV5-1|-|few|TRBJ2-2
TGCGCCAGCAGCTCTGGCGCGGGGACCGGGGAGCTGTTTTTT
CASSSGAGTGELFF
>TRBV7-8|-|few|TRBJ1-1
TGTGCCAGCAGCCCGACCTTGTGGAGGGACACTGAAGCTTTCTTT
CASSPTLWRDTEAFF
>TRBV3-1|-|-|TRBJ1-1
TGTGCCAGCAGCATGGGCTTCGGGAACACTGAAGCTTTCTTT
CASSMGFGNTEAFF
>TRBV6-1|TRBD2|few|TRBJ2-3
TGTGCCAGCAGTGGTGCTAGCGGTACAGATACGCAGTATTTT
CASSGASGTDTQYF
>TRBV7-9|TRBD2|-|TRBJ2-7
TGTGCCAGCAGCTTACAGGGAGGGGCCTCCTACGAGCAGTACTTC
CASSLQGGASYEQYF
>TRBV5-1|-|-|TRBJ1-2
TGCGCCAGCAGCTTGGAGGGCCCAGGATTCTATGGCTACACCTTC
CASSLEGPGFYGYTF
>TRBV2|-|many|TRBJ2-1
TGTGCCAGCAGTGATACCGCAGCCGCGTCGGATGAGCAGTTCTTC
CASSDTAAASDEQFF
>TRBV12-3/TRBV12-4|-|-|TRBJ1-3
TGTGCCAGCAGTACCTCACGAAACACCATATATTTT
CASSTSRNTIYF
>TRBV20-1|-|-|TRBJ1-1
TGCAGTGCTAGAAGGAACCTGAACACTGAAGCTTTCTTT
CSARRNLNTEAFF
>TRBV20-1|-|-|TRBJ1-1
TGCAGTGCTCTAAGGCCGGGGCGAGGGACTGAAGCTTTCTTT
CSALRPGRGTEAFF
>TRBV7-9|TRBD1|few|TRBJ1-2
TGTGCCAGCAGCCCACAGGGGGACAGCTACACCTTC
CASSPQGDSYTF
>TRBV6-5|TRBD1|-|TRBJ1-4
TGTGCCAGCAGTTACTCAGTCAGGGGGTGGGAAAAACTGTTTTTT
CASSYSVRGWEKLFF
>TRBV5-1|TRBD1|many|TRBJ2-3
TGCGCCAGCAGCTGGAGTGGACAGGGTGGCACAGATACGCAGTATTTT
CASSWSGQGGTDTQYF
>TRBV29-1|TRBD2|many|TRBJ2-7
TGCAGCGTTGAATTACGACTAGCGGCCTCCTACGAGCAGTACTTC
CSVELRLAASYEQYF
>TRBV3-1|TRBD2|-|TRBJ2-3
TGTGCCAGCAGCCAGCGGGGGACCACAGATACGCAGTATTTT
CASSQRGTTDTQYF
>TRBV5-6|-|many|TRBJ2-2
TGTGCCAGCAGCGGCACCGGGGAGCTGTTTTTT
CASSGTGELFF
>TRBV10-3|-|-|TRBJ2-1
TGTGCCATCATGGTTAGTACAAACAATGAGCAGTTCTTC
CAIMVSTNNEQFF
>TRBV5-1|-|few|TRBJ2-3
TGCGCCAGCAGCTTGGCCCGGCTCGAAGATACGCAGTATTTT
CASSLARLEDTQYF
>TRBV24-1|-|few|TRBJ2-5
TGTGCCACCAGTGACAGAATGGAGACCCAGTACTTC
CATSDRMETQYF
>TRBV5-1|TRBD1|many|TRBJ2-4
TGCGCCAGCAGCTTGAACAGGGGGGACATTCAGTACTTC
CASSLNRGDIQYF
>TRBV10-2|-|many|TRBJ2-3
TGCGCCAGCAGTGGCACCCGCACAGATACGCAGTATTTT
CASSGTRTDTQYF
>TRBV7-2|-|-|TRBJ2-5
TGTGCCAGCAGCTCCCGTCCGGAGGGGACCCAGTACTTC
CASSSRPEGTQYF
>TRBV6-5|-|-|TRBJ1-1
TGTGCCAGCAGTTACCGACGACAGACTGAAGCTTTCTTT
CASSYRRQTEAFF
>TRBV14|-|many|TRBJ2-1
TGTGCCAGCAGCCCCCCTGGCGGGACCTACAATGAGCAGTTCTTC
CASSPPGGTYNEQFF
>TRBV4-3|TRBD1|-|TRBJ2-7
TGCGCCAGCAGCCCGACAGGGCGGACCTACGAGCAGTACTTC
CASSPTGRTYEQYF
>TRBV20-1|TRBD2|-|TRBJ2-3
TGCAGTGCTAGAATCCTAGCGGGGGCTAGCACAGATACGCAGTATTTT
CSARILAGASTDTQYF
>TRBV5-1|TRBD1|-|TRBJ1-1
TGCGCCAGCAGCTTGGTGGATCAGGGGGCCACTGAAGCTTTCTTT
CASSLVDQGATEAFF
>TRBV7-2|-|many|TRBJ2-3
TGTGCCAGCAGCTTAGTCGCATACCCTAGCACAGATACGCAGTATTTT
CASSLVAYPSTDTQYF
>TRBV20-1|TRBD1|few|TRBJ2-7
TGCAGTGCTCGCCGGGACAGCTACGAGCAGTACTTC
CSARRDSYEQYF
>TRBV29-1|-|few|TRBJ2-3
TGCAGCGTTGAAGGGGCAACCACAGATACGCAGTATTTT
CSVEGATTDTQYF
>TRBV20-1|TRBD1|-|TRBJ2-5
TGCAGTGCTAAGACAGGGGCAGAAGAGACCCAGTACTTC
CSAKTGAEETQYF
>TRBV27|-|few|TRBJ2-5
TGTGCCAGCAGTTTATGGGGCAGAAATAAAGAGACCCAGTACTTC
CASSLWGRNKETQYF
>TRBV7-9|-|few|TRBJ2-7
TGTGCCAGCAGTTGGGGACTGCCTCCCTACGAGCAGTACTTC
CASSWGLPPYEQYF
>TRBV7-2|-|-|TRBJ2-1
TGTGCCAGCAGCTTAGCGACTAACTCCTACAATGAGCAGTTCTTC
CASSLATNSYNEQFF
>TRBV7-8|-|-|TRBJ2-1
TGTGCCAGCAGCCCCCGGGTGGGTAATGAGCAGTTCTTC
CASSPRVGNEQFF
>TRBV7-9|TRBD1|few|TRBJ1-1
TGTGCCAGCAGCAAGACCAGGGGGATTGGCACTGAAGCTTTCTTT
CASSKTRGIGTEAFF
>TRBV7-9|TRBD2|few|TRBJ2-1
TGTGCCAGCCAGCGGGATGAATACAATGAGCAGTTCTTC
CASQRDEYNEQFF
>TRBV6-2/TRBV6-3|-|-|TRBJ2-1
TGTGCCAGCAGAGGACAGCGGTCACCTTACAATGAGCAGTTCTTC
CASRGQRSPYNEQFF
>TRBV29-1|TRBD1|few|TRBJ2-5
TGCAGCGGGGGACAGGAGGAGACCCAGTACTTC
CSGGQEETQYF
>TRBV12-3/TRBV12-4|-|few|TRBJ2-5
TGTGCCAGCAGTAACGGGGAGACCCAGTACTTC
CASSNGETQYF
>TRBV3-1|-|many|TRBJ1-2
TGTGCCAGCAGCCAAGATAACAGGGCGAGATATGGCTACACCTTC
CASSQDNRARYGYTF
>TRBV20-1|TRBD2|few|TRBJ2-1
TGCAGTGCTAGTAATATGGTAGCGGGCCGGGGCAATGAGCAGTTCTTC
CSASNMVAGRGNEQFF
>TRBV20-1|-|once|TRBJ1-2
TGCAGTGCTTACGCTACAGACAGGAACTATGGCTACACCTTC
CSAYATDRNYGYTF
>TRBV5-1|-|few|TRBJ2-6
TGCGCCAGCAGCCCCAGGGAAAACAGGGCTGGGGCCAACGTCCTGACTTTC
CASSPRENRAGANVLTF
>TRBV7-9|TRBD1|-|TRBJ2-1
TGTGCCAGCAGCGCCCGGGACAGAAGCTCCTACAATGAGCAGTTCTTC
CASSARDRSSYNEQFF
>TRBV20-1|-|-|TRBJ1-4
TGCAGTGCCTTCTGGGGGGAAGGTGAAAAACTGTTTTTT
CSAFWGEGEKLFF
>TRBV14|-|-|TRBJ2-1
TGTGCCAGCAGCCAAGATTGGCAATACAATGAGCAGTTCTTC
CASSQDWQYNEQFF
>TRBV7-9|-|many|TRBJ2-4
TGTGCCAGCAGCTTAGAGACCGCTAAGGACATTCAGTACTTC
CASSLETAKDIQYF